These 19 T cell receptor beta chains were all obtained from the same sample, sequenced in a study of cytomegalovirus exposure and HLA in healthy donors. Primers: 60 Vbeta forward and 13 Jbeta reverse. Generated by immunoSEQ multiplex PCR, the TCRdb table keeps only in-frame clones and is missing some. Its table records about 200,000 clones. Sequencing was performed on PBMCs. Every receptor here comes from a boy younger than 18 in good health and CMV-seronegative.

The rearrangement links TRBV2 to TRBJ2-7, with D unclear. CDR1 is SNHLY and CDR2 is FYNNEI in the germline V gene. The CDR3 runs 14 residues. The V end lost 0 bases, the J end lost 2 bases, and 8 bases lay between the germline ends. The CDR3: CASSEAYITYEQYF. In DNA form, the CDR3 reads TGTGCCAGCAGTGAAGCGTACATTACCTACGAGCAGTACTTC.

CDR3 coding DNA: TGTGCCAGCAGCTTTGGGCCTCAGGGGGCCCTAAATCAGCCCCAGCATTTT. Its translation: CASSFGPQGALNQPQHF. The J gene is TRBJ1-5, the V gene TRBV5-6; 8 bases are a match to TRBD1. The CDR3 is 17 residues long. The germline V gene encodes CDR1 SGHDT and CDR2 YYEEEE. V was pared by 2 bases and J by 4 bases, with 11 bases of the junction left unmatched. Full variable domain (outside the CDR3, taken from reference TRBV5-6 and TRBJ1-5): DAGVTQSPTHLIKTRGQQVTLRCSPKSGHDTVSWYQQALGQGPQFIFQYYEEEERQRGNFPDRFSGHQFPNYSSELNVNALLLGDSALYLCASSFGPQGALNQPQHFGDGTRLSIL.

The V and J genes are TRBV7-9 and TRBJ2-3, with a weak D call TRBD2 (7 bases). Germline lookup yields CDR1 SEHNR and CDR2 FQNEAQ (reference sequence). The CDR3 runs to 17 residues. V dropped 5 bases and J dropped 0 bases, with 18 bases sitting between them. CDR3 residues: CASSLLGGGPSTDTQYF. CDR3 nucleotides: TGTGCCAGCAGCCTATTAGGCGGGGGCCCTAGCACAGATACGCAGTATTTT. Filled out from reference TRBV7-9 and TRBJ2-3, the complete variable domain reads DTGVSQNPRHKITKRGQNVTFRCDPISEHNRLYWYRQTLGQGPEFLTYFQNEAQLEKSRLLSDRFSAERPKGSFSTLEIQRTEQGDSAMYLCASSLLGGGPSTDTQYFGPGTRLTVL.

The chain is built from TRBV18 and TRBJ1-5, with D possibly matching TRBD1 (5 bases). The germline V gene encodes CDR1 KGHSH and CDR2 LQKENI. V shed 5 bases and J shed 3 bases, with 14 bases lying between them. This CDR3 spans 15 amino acids. In DNA form, the CDR3 reads TGTGCCAGCTCAGTATTGCAGGGTGACAATCAGCCCCAGCATTTT. As protein: CASSVLQGDNQPQHF.

The rearrangement links TRBV2 to TRBJ1-6, with 9 bases aligning to TRBD1. Germline V CDR1 and CDR2: SNHLY, FYNNEI. V shed 10 bases, J shed 0 bases, and the junction held 7 bases outside the gene matches. CDR3 length equals 16 residues. The CDR3 is CATRGQGGSYNSPLHF. Written as DNA, the CDR3 is TGTGCCACCCGGGGACAGGGCGGCTCCTATAATTCACCCCTCCACTTT.

The V call is TRBV30, the J call TRBJ2-5; 11 bases agree with TRBD2. V gave up 3 bases and J gave up 6 bases; unmatched junction bases: 6. The CDR3 covers 14 residues. The V gene's germline CDR1 is GTSNPN and CDR2 SVGIG (reference sequence). The CDR3 sequence is CAWRLAGGRKTQYF. As DNA, the CDR3 is TGTGCCTGGAGGTTAGCGGGGGGGCGAAAGACCCAGTACTTC.

This rearrangement joins TRBV9 to TRBJ1-1; D remains unclear. CDR3 length: 14 amino acids. Deletions cut 1 base from V and 4 bases from J, with 11 bases between. In germline, CDR1 is SGDLS, CDR2 YYNGEE. CDR3 protein: CASSVFGESTEAFF. For the CDR3, the DNA is TGTGCCAGCAGCGTATTCGGAGAGAGCACTGAAGCTTTCTTT.

J is TRBJ2-1 and V is TRBV7-2; 8 positions match TRBD1. Unmatched junction bases numbered 5, after V lost 8 bases and J lost 5 bases. Germline CDR1 SGHTA, CDR2 FQGNSA. The CDR3 length is 13 residues. CDR3 residues: CASSDRGDNEQFF. The CDR3 DNA follows: TGTGCCAGCTCTGACAGGGGCGACAATGAGCAGTTCTTC.

The DNA of the CDR3 is TGTGCCAGCAGTTTAAGCGGCCAGACGCTGTTTTTT. It is translated as CASSLSGQTLFF. This rearrangement joins TRBV6-5 to TRBJ1-4; D remains ambiguous. This CDR3 is 12 amino acids long. Germline-derived CDR1 and CDR2 are MNHEY and SVGAGI. Trimming shortened V by 4 bases and J by 14 bases, and 14 bases separated the two germline ends.

The chain has TRBV2 and TRBJ2-7; 8 bases fit TRBD1. CDR3 length: 18 residues. V dropped 0 bases and J dropped 0; count of bases not matched to a gene: 10. Germline V CDR1 and CDR2: SNHLY, FYNNEI. The CDR3 nucleotides read TGTGCCAGCAGTGAAGCGAGTGGCCAGGGGGCGAGCTCCTACGAGCAGTACTTC. It codes for CASSEASGQGASSYEQYF. The full variable domain, rest sourced from reference TRBV2 and TRBJ2-7, is EPEVTQTPSHQVTQMGQEVILRCVPISNHLYFYWYRQILGQKVEFLVSFYNNEISEKSEIFDDQFSVERPDGSNFTLKIRSTKLEDSAMYFCASSEASGQGASSYEQYFGPGTRLTVT.

In regard to this clone: Other DNA sequences within the sample encode an identical CDR3. The chain recombines TRBV5-4 with TRBJ1-1; no reliable D call. Trimming removed 0 bases at V and 2 bases at J, with 5 bases between. The V gene's germline CDR1 is SGHNT and CDR2 YYREEE (reference sequence). The CDR3 is 13 residues long. This CDR3 reads CASSLDRNTEAFF. The DNA of the CDR3 is TGTGCCAGCAGCTTGGACAGAAACACTGAAGCTTTCTTT.

The chain recombines TRBV20-1 with TRBJ1-2; D is uncertain. CDR1 DFQATT and CDR2 SNEGSKA come from the germline V gene (reference sequence). V was shortened by 3 bases and J by 5 bases, with 4 bases between the two germline ends. This CDR3 has 10 residues. CDR3 in amino acids: CSASYYGYTF. Here the CDR3 DNA reads TGCAGTGCTAGCTATTATGGCTACACCTTC.

The chain has TRBV11-2 and TRBJ2-2, with a possible D match to TRBD1 (6 bases). V was shortened by 3 bases and J by 3 bases, with 11 bases between the two germline ends. CDR3 length: 15 residues. The germline V gene has CDR1 SGHAT and CDR2 FQNNGV. The CDR3 here is CASSLGTLYTGELFF. The CDR3 DNA reads as TGTGCCAGCAGCTTGGGGACACTATACACCGGGGAGCTGTTTTTT.

The chain couples TRBV10-3 to TRBJ1-4, with D perhaps TRBD1 (5 bases). Germline V gene lookup returns CDR1 ENHRY and CDR2 SYGVKD. Trimming stripped 6 bases from V and 6 bases from J, with 11 bases between. This CDR3 is 13 amino acids long. This CDR3 reads CAIRGRDDEKLFF. Here the CDR3 DNA reads TGTGCCATCAGGGGGCGCGATGATGAAAAACTGTTTTTT.

V and J are TRBV4-1 and TRBJ2-3, with 8 nucleotides matching TRBD2. V gave up 6 bases and J gave up 5 bases; unmatched junction bases: 10. Germline V gives CDR1 MGHRA, CDR2 YSYEKL. There are 15 residues in the CDR3. The CDR3 loop is CASSFPGLGVDTQYF. The CDR3 DNA is TGCGCCAGCAGTTTCCCGGGACTAGGGGTAGATACGCAGTATTTT.

The CDR3 coding sequence is TGTGCCAGCAGCTTGACGGCCAGGGACACAGATACGCAGTATTTT. It yields the protein CASSLTARDTDTQYF. The chain recombines TRBV7-3 with TRBJ2-3, with D possibly TRBD1 on 5 matching bases. This CDR3 contains 15 residues. CDR1 is SGHTA, CDR2 FQGTGA, per germline. Trimming removed 3 bases at V and 2 bases at J, with 12 bases between. Complete variable domain (other parts from reference TRBV7-3 and TRBJ2-3): GAGVSQTPSNKVTEKGKYVELRCDPISGHTALYWYRQSLGQGPEFLIYFQGTGAADDSGLPNDRFFAVRPEGSVSTLKIQRTERGDSAVYLCASSLTARDTDTQYFGPGTRLTVL.

The genes are TRBV7-9 and TRBJ2-3; 10 positions match TRBD1. The CDR3 length is 16 residues. Unmatched junction bases numbered 10, after V lost 5 bases and J lost 5 bases. The germline V gene has CDR1 SEHNR and CDR2 FQNEAQ (reference sequence). The CDR3 sequence is CASSTTGTGEGDTQYF. The CDR3 coding sequence is TGTGCCAGCAGCACCACCGGGACAGGGGAGGGAGATACGCAGTATTTT.

This rearrangement joins TRBV2 to TRBJ1-1, with a weak D call TRBD1 (5 bases). CDR1 is SNHLY, CDR2 FYNNEI, per germline. V shed 8 bases and J shed 5 bases, with 18 bases lying between them. The CDR3 sequence is 14 residues long. The CDR3 loop reads CASLRDLSGTEAFF. In DNA form, the CDR3 reads TGTGCCAGCCTCCGGGACTTAAGTGGAACTGAAGCTTTCTTT. The whole variable domain, remainder taken from reference TRBV2 and TRBJ1-1, is EPEVTQTPSHQVTQMGQEVILRCVPISNHLYFYWYRQILGQKVEFLVSFYNNEISEKSEIFDDQFSVERPDGSNFTLKIRSTKLEDSAMYFCASLRDLSGTEAFFGQGTRLTVV.

The V gene is TRBV7-9, the J gene TRBJ2-1; TRBD2 agrees at 9 bases. J was trimmed by 6 bases and V by 1 base; bases with no gene match: 4. The CDR3 sequence is 15 residues long. The germline V gene has CDR1 SEHNR and CDR2 FQNEAQ (reference sequence). The CDR3 protein is CASSLGAGGPNEQFF. The CDR3 region has the DNA TGTGCCAGCAGCTTAGGGGCGGGGGGGCCCAATGAGCAGTTCTTC.